A single sample gave rise to the 9 T cell receptor beta chains below, sequenced in a study of blood T cell repertoires in COVID-19. Sequenced by immunoSEQ multiplex PCR; TCRdb stores in-frame clones only, minus some. The sample records some 70,000 clones, approximately 83% being singletons. The sample was peripheral blood. The receptors originated from a man at least 80 years old with acute or convalescent COVID-19.

The gene calls are TRBV18 and TRBJ2-6; D possibly corresponds to TRBD2 (6 bases). CDR1 and CDR2 from the germline V gene are KGHSH and LQKENI. This CDR3 has 15 amino acids. V was pared by 2 bases and J by 3 bases, with 8 bases between. Written as DNA, the CDR3 is TGTGCCAGCTCACCAGGAGGGGATGGGGCCAACGTCCTGACTTTC. Its protein is CASSPGGDGANVLTF.

The gene calls are TRBV5-1 and TRBJ1-3; weak D call: TRBD1 (6 bases). This CDR3 is 15 amino acids long. Between the trimmed V and J ends, which lost 3 bases and 0 bases, there was a span of 10 bases. Germline-derived CDR1 and CDR2 are SGHRS and YFSETQ. The DNA of the CDR3 is TGCGCCAGCAGCTCTGGACAGTCCTCTGGAAACACCATATATTTT. Encoded protein: CASSSGQSSGNTIYF.

The J gene is TRBJ1-1, the V gene TRBV3-1 (or the pseudogene TRBV3-2); D possibly corresponds to TRBD1 (5 bases). CDR3 length: 14 amino acids. Germline V gene lookup returns CDR1 LGHDT and CDR2 YNNKEL (reference sequence). Trimming shortened V by 2 bases and J by 0 bases, and 7 bases separated the two germline ends. Here the CDR3 reads CASSQQGMNTEAFF. The CDR3 nucleotides read TGTGCCAGCAGCCAACAGGGCATGAACACTGAAGCTTTCTTT.

This chain joins TRBV19 and TRBJ2-7; 10 bases agree with TRBD2. V lost 9 bases and J lost 5; bases outside the gene matches: 10. The germline V gene encodes CDR1 LNHDA and CDR2 SQIVND (reference sequence). The CDR3 is 14 amino acids. CDR3 protein: CASSEREGLNEQYF. As DNA, the CDR3 is TGTGCCAGCTCGGAGCGGGAGGGACTTAACGAGCAGTACTTC.

The chain joins TRBV5-1 to TRBJ2-6, with unresolved D. The CDR3 sequence is 15 residues long. The V end lost 0 bases, the J end lost 2 bases, and 6 bases lay between the germline ends. Germline V lookup: CDR1 SGHRS, CDR2 YFSETQ. In nucleotides, the CDR3 is TGCGCCAGCAGCTTGGGGCAGGCTGGGGCCAACGTCCTGACTTTC. Residues: CASSLGQAGANVLTF.

The chain is built from TRBV9 and TRBJ2-2, with 7 positions matching TRBD1. Trimming at V came to 6 bases and at J to 0 bases, leaving 8 bases not matched to a gene. CDR3 length: 16 amino acids. Germline CDR1 SGDLS, CDR2 YYNGEE. The CDR3 region has the DNA TGTGCCAGCACCCTGGACAGGATCGCGAACACCGGGGAGCTGTTTTTT. Its protein product is CASTLDRIANTGELFF.

This clone was detected only once. The V gene is TRBV5-5, the J gene TRBJ1-2; maybe TRBD1 (5 bases). Germline V CDR1 and CDR2: SGHKS, YYEKEE (reference sequence). V gave up 3 bases and J gave up 5 bases, with 11 bases separating them. CDR3 length equals 13 residues. The CDR3 DNA is TGTGCCAGCAGCTCAACAGGAGATTATGGCTACACCTTC. Translated, it gives CASSSTGDYGYTF.

This rearrangement joins TRBV24-1 to TRBJ2-1, with 13 bases that match TRBD2. Germline CDR1 KGHDR, CDR2 SFDVKD. The CDR3 consists of 17 residues. V gave up 3 bases and J gave up 8 bases; unmatched junction bases: 9. CDR3 amino acids: CATSDAQLAGGVHEQFF. For the CDR3, the DNA is TGTGCCACCAGTGATGCCCAACTAGCGGGAGGGGTCCATGAGCAGTTCTTC.

Only one count was recorded for this clone. CDR3 in DNA: TGTGCCAGCAGCTTAGCCACTAGCACAGATACGCAGTATTTT. Its protein product is CASSLATSTDTQYF. The rearrangement links TRBV7-2 to TRBJ2-3, with unresolved D. The CDR3 has 14 residues. The V and J ends lost 0 bases and 0 bases respectively, with 4 bases between them. CDR1 and CDR2 (germline): SGHTA, FQGNSA.